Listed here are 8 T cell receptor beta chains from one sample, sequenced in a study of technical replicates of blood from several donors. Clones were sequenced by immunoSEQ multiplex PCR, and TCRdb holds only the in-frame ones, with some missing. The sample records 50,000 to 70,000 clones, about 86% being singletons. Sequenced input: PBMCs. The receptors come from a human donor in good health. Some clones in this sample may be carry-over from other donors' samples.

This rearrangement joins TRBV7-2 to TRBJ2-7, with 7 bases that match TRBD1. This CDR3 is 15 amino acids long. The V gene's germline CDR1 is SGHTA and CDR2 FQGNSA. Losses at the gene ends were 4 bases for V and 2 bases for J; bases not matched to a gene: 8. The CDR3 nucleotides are TGTGCCAGCAGCTCAAGAGGGGGACAGACCTACGAGCAGTACTTC. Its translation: CASSSRGGQTYEQYF.

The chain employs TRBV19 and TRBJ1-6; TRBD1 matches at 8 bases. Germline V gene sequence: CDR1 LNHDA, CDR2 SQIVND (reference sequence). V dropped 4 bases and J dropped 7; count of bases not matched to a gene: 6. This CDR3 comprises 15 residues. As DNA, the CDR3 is TGTGCCAGTAGTACGGACAGGGTTCGGAATTCACCCCTCCACTTT. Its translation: CASSTDRVRNSPLHF. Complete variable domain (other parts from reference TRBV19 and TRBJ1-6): DGGITQSPKYLFRKEGQNVTLSCEQNLNHDAMYWYRQDPGQGLRLIYYSQIVNDFQKGDIAEGYSVSREKKESFPLTVTSAQKNPTAFYLCASSTDRVRNSPLHFGNGTRLTVT.

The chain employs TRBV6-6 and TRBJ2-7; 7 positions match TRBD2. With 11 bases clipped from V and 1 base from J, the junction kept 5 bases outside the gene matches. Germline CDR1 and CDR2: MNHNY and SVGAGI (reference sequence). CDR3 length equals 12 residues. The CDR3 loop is CAVAGLSYEQYF. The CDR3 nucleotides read TGTGCCGTAGCGGGTCTGTCCTACGAGCAGTACTTC.

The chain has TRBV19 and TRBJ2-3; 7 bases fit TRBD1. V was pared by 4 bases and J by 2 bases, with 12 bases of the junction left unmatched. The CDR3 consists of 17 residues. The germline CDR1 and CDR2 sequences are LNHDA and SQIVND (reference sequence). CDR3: CASSTETGTAFTDTQYF. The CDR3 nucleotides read TGTGCCAGTAGTACCGAAACCGGGACAGCGTTCACAGATACGCAGTATTTT.

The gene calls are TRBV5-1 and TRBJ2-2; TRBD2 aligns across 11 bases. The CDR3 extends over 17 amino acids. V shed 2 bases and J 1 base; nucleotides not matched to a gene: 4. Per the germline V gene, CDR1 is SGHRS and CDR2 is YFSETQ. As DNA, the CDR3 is TGCGCCAGCAGCTTTGGGGGGACTAGCGGGAACACCGGGGAGCTGTTTTTT. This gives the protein CASSFGGTSGNTGELFF.

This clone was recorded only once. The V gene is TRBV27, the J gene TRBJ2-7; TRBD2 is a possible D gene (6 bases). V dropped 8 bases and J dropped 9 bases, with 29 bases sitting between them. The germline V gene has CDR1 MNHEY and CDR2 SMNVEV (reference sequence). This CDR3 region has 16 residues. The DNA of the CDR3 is TGTGCCAGCCCCCGGGGAGCGGGCAGGCTCTACGAGCGGCAGTACTTC. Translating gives CASPRGAGRLYERQYF.

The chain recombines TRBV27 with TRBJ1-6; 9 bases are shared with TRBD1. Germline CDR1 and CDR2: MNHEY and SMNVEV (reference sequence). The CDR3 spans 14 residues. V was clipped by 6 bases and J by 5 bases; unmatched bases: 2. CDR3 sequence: CASSWDRDNSPLHF. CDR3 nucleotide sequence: TGTGCCAGCAGCTGGGACAGGGATAATTCACCCCTCCACTTT.

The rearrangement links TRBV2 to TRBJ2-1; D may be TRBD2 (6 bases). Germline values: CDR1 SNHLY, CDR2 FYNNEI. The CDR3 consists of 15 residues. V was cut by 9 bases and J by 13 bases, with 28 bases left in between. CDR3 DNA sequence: TGTGCCAGTGGACCGGGACTCAAATGGGTGGCGGGTCAGTTCTTC. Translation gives CASGPGLKWVAGQFF.